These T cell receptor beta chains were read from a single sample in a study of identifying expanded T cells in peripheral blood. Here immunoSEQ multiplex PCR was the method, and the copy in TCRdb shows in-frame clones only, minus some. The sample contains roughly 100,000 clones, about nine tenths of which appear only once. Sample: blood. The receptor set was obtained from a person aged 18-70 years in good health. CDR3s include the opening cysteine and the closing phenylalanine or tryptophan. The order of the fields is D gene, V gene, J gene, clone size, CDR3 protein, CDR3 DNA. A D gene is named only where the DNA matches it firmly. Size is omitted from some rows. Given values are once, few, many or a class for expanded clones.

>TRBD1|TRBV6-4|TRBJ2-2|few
CASSDSGTGGTGELFF
TGTGCCAGCAGTGACTCCGGGACAGGGGGCACCGGGGAGCTGTTTTTT
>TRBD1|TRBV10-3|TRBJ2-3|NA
CAIVDREADTQYF
TGTGCCATCGTGGACAGGGAGGCAGATACGCAGTATTTT
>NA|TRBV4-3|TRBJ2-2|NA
CASSQDREVAGELFF
TGCGCCAGCAGCCAAGACAGGGAGGTGGCCGGGGAGCTGTTTTTT
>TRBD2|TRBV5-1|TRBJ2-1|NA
CASSRLAGGQEQFF
TGCGCCAGCAGCCGGCTAGCGGGGGGGCAAGAGCAGTTCTTC
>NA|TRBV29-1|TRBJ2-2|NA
CSVQPEGRAGELFF
TGCAGCGTCCAACCGGAGGGCAGGGCCGGGGAGCTGTTTTTT
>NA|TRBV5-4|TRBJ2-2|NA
CASSFDRNTGELFF
TGTGCCAGCAGCTTCGACAGAAACACCGGGGAGCTGTTTTTT
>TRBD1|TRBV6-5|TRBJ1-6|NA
CASSWGTGGSPLHF
TGTGCCAGCAGTTGGGGGACAGGGGGTTCACCCCTCCACTTT
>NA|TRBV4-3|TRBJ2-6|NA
CASSQDVGSGANVLTF
TGCGCCAGCAGCCAAGACGTCGGATCTGGGGCCAACGTCCTGACTTTC
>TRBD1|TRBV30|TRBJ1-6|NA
CAWSGGGGYNSPLHF
TGTGCCTGGAGTGGAGGGGGCGGCTATAATTCACCCCTCCACTTT
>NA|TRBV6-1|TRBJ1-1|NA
CASREKENTEAFF
TGTGCCAGCAGAGAAAAAGAGAACACTGAAGCTTTCTTT
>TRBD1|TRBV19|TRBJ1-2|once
CASSINGQGIHGYTF
TGTGCCAGTAGTATTAATGGACAGGGAATTCATGGCTACACCTTC
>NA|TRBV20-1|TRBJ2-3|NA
CSVRGRYAQYF
TGCAGTGTCAGGGGAAGATATGCGCAGTATTTT
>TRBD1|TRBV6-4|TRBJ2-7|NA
CASSDSPGGEQYF
TGTGCCAGCAGTGACTCGCCAGGGGGCGAGCAGTACTTC
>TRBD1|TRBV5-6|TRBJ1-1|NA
CASSLGQGLTEAFF
TGTGCCAGCAGCCTTGGACAGGGGTTAACTGAAGCTTTCTTT
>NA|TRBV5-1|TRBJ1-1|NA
CASSPTANTEAFF
TGCGCCAGCAGCCCGACAGCAAACACTGAAGCTTTCTTT
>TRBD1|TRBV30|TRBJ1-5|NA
CAWSLGTGRQPQHF
TGTGCCTGGAGCCTAGGGACAGGGAGGCAGCCCCAGCATTTT
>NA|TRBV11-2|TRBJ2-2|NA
CASSWNTGELFF
TGTGCCAGCAGCTGGAACACCGGGGAGCTGTTTTTT
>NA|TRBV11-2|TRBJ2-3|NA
CASIATDTQYF
TGTGCCAGCATTGCCACAGATACGCAGTATTTT
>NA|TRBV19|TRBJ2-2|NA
CASSISRQHTGELFF
TGTGCCAGTAGTATATCGCGTCAGCACACCGGGGAGCTGTTTTTT
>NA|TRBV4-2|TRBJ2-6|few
CASSQGAISGANVLTF
TGTGCCAGCAGCCAAGGAGCTATATCTGGGGCCAACGTCCTGACTTTC
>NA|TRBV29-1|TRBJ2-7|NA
CSVDWAAEQYF
TGCAGCGTTGATTGGGCCGCCGAGCAGTACTTC
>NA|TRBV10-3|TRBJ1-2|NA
CAISEGQAYYGYTF
TGTGCCATCAGTGAGGGGCAGGCGTACTATGGCTACACCTTC
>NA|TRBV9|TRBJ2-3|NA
CASSVLSTDTQYF
TGTGCCAGCAGCGTTCTGAGCACAGATACGCAGTATTTT
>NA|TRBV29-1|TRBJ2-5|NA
CSVRGSGQETQYF
TGCAGCGTTCGAGGGTCCGGTCAAGAGACCCAGTACTTC
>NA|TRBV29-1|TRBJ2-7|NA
CSVREITYEQYF
TGCAGCGTTCGGGAGATTACTTACGAGCAGTACTTC
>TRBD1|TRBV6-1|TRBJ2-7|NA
CASSEGEGADEQYF
TGTGCCAGCAGTGAAGGTGAGGGGGCGGACGAGCAGTACTTC
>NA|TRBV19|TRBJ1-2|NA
CASSIDLRVSLYGYTF
TGTGCCAGTAGTATAGATCTAAGGGTTTCCTTATACGGCTACACCTTC
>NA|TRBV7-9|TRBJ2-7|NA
CASSLGSGTGEQYF
TGTGCCAGCAGCTTAGGTTCAGGGACGGGCGAGCAGTACTTC
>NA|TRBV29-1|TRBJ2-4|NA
CSVFPRLGASKNIQYF
TGCAGCGTTTTCCCGAGACTCGGGGCCTCCAAAAACATTCAGTACTTC
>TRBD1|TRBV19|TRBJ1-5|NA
CASSGRRGQGHNQPQHF
TGTGCCAGTAGTGGACGAAGGGGACAGGGTCACAATCAGCCCCAGCATTTT
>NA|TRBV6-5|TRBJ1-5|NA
CASSSEQGVQPQHF
TGTGCCAGCAGTTCTGAACAGGGAGTTCAGCCCCAGCATTTT
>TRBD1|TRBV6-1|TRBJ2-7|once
CASSGTGIYEQYF
TGTGCCAGCAGTGGGACAGGGATCTACGAGCAGTACTTC
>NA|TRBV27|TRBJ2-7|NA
CASSAHIAGEQYF
TGTGCCAGCAGTGCCCACATAGCAGGCGAGCAGTACTTC
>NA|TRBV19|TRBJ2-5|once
CASSINGGPLETQYF
TGTGCCAGTAGTATAAACGGGGGGCCCCTGGAGACCCAGTACTTC
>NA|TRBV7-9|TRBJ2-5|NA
CASSLLPPGQGKETQYF
TGTGCCAGCAGCTTGTTACCCCCAGGGCAGGGTAAAGAGACCCAGTACTTC
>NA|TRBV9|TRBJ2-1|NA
CASSVGGVRMNEQFF
TGTGCCAGCAGCGTAGGGGGGGTTAGGATGAATGAGCAGTTCTTC
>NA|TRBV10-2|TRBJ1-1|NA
CASSEQTANTEAFF
TGCGCCAGCAGTGAGCAGACGGCGAACACTGAAGCTTTCTTT
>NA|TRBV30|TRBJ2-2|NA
CAWGAGLNTGELFF
TGTGCCTGGGGGGCGGGATTGAACACCGGGGAGCTGTTTTTT
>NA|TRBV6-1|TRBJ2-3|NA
CASRQRTSDTQYF
TGTGCCAGCAGACAGCGGACGTCAGATACGCAGTATTTT
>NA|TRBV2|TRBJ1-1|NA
CASSEFGAGSAFF
TGTGCCAGCAGTGAGTTTGGGGCTGGGTCGGCTTTCTTT
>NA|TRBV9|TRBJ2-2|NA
CASNEGAGELFF
TGTGCCAGCAACGAGGGGGCCGGGGAGCTGTTTTTT
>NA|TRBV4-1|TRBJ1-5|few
CASSQWGIGNQPQHF
TGCGCCAGCAGCCAATGGGGGATTGGCAATCAGCCCCAGCATTTT
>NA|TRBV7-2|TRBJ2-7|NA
CASAGTAINF
TGTGCCAGTGCGGGGACAGCTATTAACTTC
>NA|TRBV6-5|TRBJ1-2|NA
CASSPVGEGYGYTF
TGTGCCAGCAGCCCCGTTGGCGAGGGCTATGGCTACACCTTC
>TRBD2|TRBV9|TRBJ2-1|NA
CASSSRGRAWDEQFF
TGTGCCAGCAGCTCTCGCGGGAGGGCCTGGGATGAGCAGTTCTTC